The 29 T cell receptor beta chains below all came from one sample that was sequenced in a study of technical replicates of blood from several donors. Measured with immunoSEQ multiplex PCR; TCRdb has only the in-frame clones, and not every one. The sample lists fewer than 65,000 clones; 80% to 90% were seen once. The specimen sequenced was PBMCs. The receptors derive from a human donor in good health. Some clones in this sample may be carry-over from other donors' samples.

J is TRBJ1-5 and V is TRBV19; 8 bases are shared with TRBD1. Germline V gives CDR1 LNHDA, CDR2 SQIVND (reference sequence). V gave up 5 bases and J gave up 5 bases; unmatched junction bases: 2. The CDR3 is 13 amino acids. CDR3 bases: TGTGCCAGTAGTTTACAGGGGGATCAGCCCCAGCATTTT. Encoded protein: CASSLQGDQPQHF.

V usage is TRBV9 and J usage is TRBJ2-3; 7 positions match TRBD1. The length of the CDR3 is 17 residues. With V trimmed by 1 base and J by 6 bases, 14 bases remained unmatched. Germline V gene lookup returns CDR1 SGDLS and CDR2 YYNGEE. The CDR3 region is CASSVTAWGQRTDTQYF. The CDR3 DNA follows: TGTGCCAGCAGCGTAACGGCGTGGGGACAGAGGACCGATACGCAGTATTTT. Full variable domain (remainder filled in from reference TRBV9 and TRBJ2-3): DSGVTQTPKHLITATGQRVTLRCSPRSGDLSVYWYQQSLDQGLQFLIQYYNGEERAKGNILERFSAQQFPDLHSELNLSSLELGDSALYFCASSVTAWGQRTDTQYFGPGTRLTVL.

There are a few counts of this clone. This chain connects TRBV7-9 to TRBJ1-1; 7 bases map to TRBD1. V gave up 5 bases and J gave up 1 base; unmatched junction bases: 7. The germline V gene encodes CDR1 SEHNR and CDR2 FQNEAQ (reference sequence). The CDR3 runs 15 residues. CDR3 amino acids: CASSPRGTENTEAFF. The CDR3 bases are TGTGCCAGCAGCCCCAGGGGGACAGAGAACACTGAAGCTTTCTTT.

The chain joins TRBV5-1 to TRBJ2-2, with TRBD1 matching over 9 bases. In germline, CDR1 is SGHRS, CDR2 YFSETQ. This CDR3 region has 14 residues. V lost 5 bases, J lost 2 bases, and 1 base stayed unmatched. CDR3 amino acids: CASRTGGNTGELFF. The CDR3 nucleotides read TGCGCCAGCAGGACAGGGGGTAACACCGGGGAGCTGTTTTTT.

V gene TRBV2 combines with J gene TRBJ2-7; TRBD1 matches 7 bases. The junction had 5 bases not matched to a gene; V was cut back by 4 bases and J by 2 bases. The germline V gene encodes CDR1 SNHLY and CDR2 FYNNEI. There are 14 residues in the CDR3. The CDR3 region is CASSGTGVTYEQYF. In DNA form, the CDR3 reads TGTGCCAGCAGTGGGACAGGCGTCACCTACGAGCAGTACTTC.

The chain recombines TRBV7-8 with TRBJ2-1; 9 bases are shared with TRBD2. The junction had 0 bases not matched to a gene; V was cut back by 3 bases and J by 3 bases. There are 14 residues in the CDR3. Per germline, CDR1 SGHVS and CDR2 FQNEAQ. In nucleotides, the CDR3 is TGTGCCAGCAGCTTGACTAGCGGCTACAATGAGCAGTTCTTC. It yields the protein CASSLTSGYNEQFF.

The V and J genes are TRBV6-6 and TRBJ2-3; TRBD2 agrees at 7 bases. Trimming at V came to 2 bases and at J to 6 bases, leaving 2 bases not matched to a gene. The CDR3 covers 13 residues. The V gene's germline CDR1 is MNHNY and CDR2 SVGAGI (reference sequence). The CDR3 sequence: CASSYGRGDTQYF. The CDR3 DNA is TGTGCCAGCAGTTACGGGAGGGGCGATACGCAGTATTTT.

The chain is built from TRBV4-3 and TRBJ2-3; TRBD2 matches 12 bases. The CDR3 spans 15 residues. Germline CDR1 and CDR2: LGHNA and YSLEER. The V gene end was trimmed by 8 bases and the J gene end by 3 bases; junction bases not matched to a gene: 6. This chain's CDR3 is CASQSSGRATDTQYF. Written as DNA, the CDR3 is TGCGCCAGCCAATCTAGCGGGAGGGCGACAGATACGCAGTATTTT.

The rearrangement uses TRBV7-9 and TRBJ2-7; TRBD1 aligns across 10 bases. Losses at the gene ends were 5 bases for V and 2 bases for J; bases not matched to a gene: 9. There are 16 residues in the CDR3. CDR1 is SEHNR and CDR2 is FQNEAQ in the germline V gene (reference sequence). The CDR3 DNA reads as TGTGCCAGCAGCAAGCTCCGGGACAGGGGTGCCTACGAGCAGTACTTC. Amino acids: CASSKLRDRGAYEQYF.

Turning to this clone: The conserved phenylalanine or tryptophan is not found at the CDR3 terminus, so this likely reflects a read error. No DNA is shown, since the ends of the CDR3 on it are uncertain; the CDR3 is the one TCRdb lists. The chain has TRBV11-2 and TRBJ1-1. The CDR3 contains 14 residues when both ends are counted. Germline values: CDR1 SGHAT, CDR2 FQNNGV. The CDR3 region is CASSLGHGDRILDG.

The chain links TRBV19 to TRBJ2-5; D possibly corresponds to TRBD2 (5 bases). The CDR3 runs 16 residues. Germline values: CDR1 LNHDA, CDR2 SQIVND (reference sequence). V was shortened by 2 bases and J by 1 base, with 14 bases between the two germline ends. The CDR3 sequence is CASSIRKSGPQETQYF. CDR3 DNA sequence: TGTGCCAGTAGTATAAGGAAAAGCGGACCCCAAGAGACCCAGTACTTC. Looking up the rest from reference TRBV19 and TRBJ2-5 gives the full variable domain: DGGITQSPKYLFRKEGQNVTLSCEQNLNHDAMYWYRQDPGQGLRLIYYSQIVNDFQKGDIAEGYSVSREKKESFPLTVTSAQKNPTAFYLCASSIRKSGPQETQYFGPGTRLLVL.

The gene calls are TRBV7-9 and TRBJ1-1; D is uncertain. The CDR3 is made up of 12 amino acids. V was cut by 4 bases and J by 6 bases, with 9 bases left in between. Germline CDR1 and CDR2: SEHNR and FQNEAQ (reference sequence). CDR3 sequence reads: CASSSTVAEAFF. In DNA form, the CDR3 reads TGTGCCAGCAGCTCTACAGTTGCTGAAGCTTTCTTT.

The chain is built from TRBV7-2 and TRBJ2-1; D is unclear. This CDR3 has 15 residues. Germline CDR1 and CDR2: SGHTA and FQGNSA. The ends were cut back, 1 base at V and 5 bases at J, with 12 bases in the middle. CDR3: CASSLGAGRNNEQFF. The CDR3 DNA reads TGTGCCAGCAGCTTAGGGGCAGGTCGTAACAATGAGCAGTTCTTC.

This chain uses TRBV7-7 with TRBJ2-3; 10 bases map to TRBD2. The CDR3 contains 16 residues. With 1 base clipped from V and 4 bases from J, the junction kept 5 bases outside the gene matches. Germline-derived CDR1 and CDR2 are SSHAT and FNYEAQ (reference sequence). In DNA, the CDR3 is TGTGCCAGCAGCTTAGATACAGCGGGAGGGCCAGATACGCAGTATTTT. Its protein product is CASSLDTAGGPDTQYF.

This sequence joins TRBV5-6 and TRBJ2-3; 12 bases map to TRBD2. Trimming took 4 bases from V and 2 from J; bases not matched to a gene: 8. The CDR3 sequence is 17 residues long. The germline CDR1 and CDR2 sequences are SGHDT and YYEEEE. For the CDR3, the DNA is TGTGCCAGCAGCCCAATGACTAGCGGGAGACCCACAGATACGCAGTATTTT. This translates into CASSPMTSGRPTDTQYF.

This chain uses TRBV7-8 with TRBJ2-5; 7 nucleotides agree with TRBD1. CDR3 length equals 15 residues. The V segment lost 5 bases and the J segment 4 bases; nucleotides outside the gene matches: 10. Germline loops: CDR1 SGHVS, CDR2 FQNEAQ. CDR3 coding DNA: TGTGCCAGCAGCAGACCCGACAGGGTAGGAGAGACCCAGTACTTC. Residues: CASSRPDRVGETQYF.

The chain joins TRBV7-9 to TRBJ1-2; the match to TRBD1 covers 10 bases. The germline V gene encodes CDR1 SEHNR and CDR2 FQNEAQ (reference sequence). V lost 5 bases to trimming and J lost 3 bases; unmatched junction nucleotides: 12. The CDR3 has 17 amino acids. Written as DNA, the CDR3 is TGTGCCAGCAGCCCACTCGGGGACAGGGGTTTCTACTATGGCTACACCTTC. This sequence encodes CASSPLGDRGFYYGYTF.

This chain connects TRBV7-7 to TRBJ2-5; the match to TRBD2 covers 13 bases. Trimming removed 5 bases from V and 5 bases from J; junction bases left unmatched: 5. CDR1 is SSHAT and CDR2 is FNYEAQ in the germline V gene (reference sequence). The CDR3 runs to 15 residues. CDR3 residues: CASSIGTSGTETQYF. As DNA, the CDR3 is TGTGCCAGCAGCATCGGGACTAGCGGGACGGAGACCCAGTACTTC.

CDR3 sequence reads: CASSLGRVIDEQYF. The DNA of the CDR3 is TGTGCCAGCAGTTTAGGCAGGGTAATAGACGAGCAGTACTTC. The chain combines TRBV27 with TRBJ2-7; TRBD1 is a possible D gene (5 bases). Germline assignment: CDR1 MNHEY and CDR2 SMNVEV (reference sequence). The ends were cut back, 2 bases at V and 5 bases at J, with 13 bases in the middle. The CDR3 is 14 residues long.

This clone was observed a single time. The rearrangement uses TRBV6-6 and TRBJ1-2; D is perhaps TRBD1 (5 bases). The germline gives CDR1 MNHNY, CDR2 SVGAGI (reference sequence). Trimming removed 2 bases at V and 1 base at J, with 8 bases between. The CDR3 totals 14 residues. CDR3 region: CASSYTRDNYGYTF. Here the CDR3 DNA reads TGTGCCAGCAGTTACACCAGGGATAACTATGGCTACACCTTC.

The V and J genes are TRBV6-5 and TRBJ1-6; 9 bases match TRBD1. V shed 2 bases and J 12 bases; nucleotides not matched to a gene: 11. There are 16 residues in the CDR3. The germline V gene has CDR1 MNHEY and CDR2 SVGAGI. CDR3 region: CASSYATGTGREPLHF. CDR3 in DNA: TGTGCCAGCAGTTACGCTACCGGGACAGGGAGGGAACCCCTCCACTTT.

This clone was counted between two and nine times. This chain uses TRBV4-2 with TRBJ2-7; TRBD2 aligns across 12 bases. Per germline, CDR1 LGHNA and CDR2 YNFKEQ. The CDR3 consists of 13 residues. V was clipped by 1 base and J by 10 bases; unmatched bases: 2. CDR3 in amino acids: CASSQASGREQYF. The DNA for the CDR3 is TGTGCCAGCAGCCAAGCTAGCGGGAGGGAACAGTACTTC.

The rearrangement links TRBV11-2 to TRBJ2-4; TRBD2 matches at 9 bases. The CDR3 runs to 14 residues. V lost 6 bases to trimming and J lost 5 bases; unmatched junction nucleotides: 5. In germline, CDR1 is SGHAT, CDR2 FQNNGV. The CDR3 coding sequence is TGTGCCAGCAGTCCACCTAGCGGGGAAAACATTCAGTACTTC. It encodes CASSPPSGENIQYF.

The rearrangement uses TRBV19 and TRBJ2-1; 13 nucleotides line up with TRBD2. Germline V gene lookup returns CDR1 LNHDA and CDR2 SQIVND (reference sequence). The CDR3 has 16 residues. Trimming at V came to 5 bases and at J to 4 bases, leaving 5 bases not matched to a gene. Written as DNA, the CDR3 is TGTGCCAGTAGTGCCATGACTAGCGGGGGGTACAATGAGCAGTTCTTC. Translating it yields CASSAMTSGGYNEQFF.

The chain combines TRBV10-2 with TRBJ2-7; D may be TRBD1 (7 bases). Germline V gene lookup returns CDR1 WSHSY and CDR2 SAAADI. Trimming stripped 6 bases from V and 1 base from J, with 10 bases between. The CDR3 has 13 residues. CDR3 in amino acids: CASREGASYEQYF. As DNA, the CDR3 is TGCGCCAGCAGGGAGGGGGCATCCTACGAGCAGTACTTC.

The chain links TRBV7-9 to TRBJ1-1; D is uncertain. CDR1 is SEHNR and CDR2 is FQNEAQ in the germline V gene (reference sequence). The CDR3 loop spans 17 amino acids. Trimming left V 1 base short and J 7 bases short, with 22 bases between. The CDR3 nucleotides read TGTGCCAGCAGCTTAGTAGTAATTCTATGGACTGGGAATGAAGCTTTCTTT. Translating it yields CASSLVVILWTGNEAFF.

This chain joins TRBV5-8 and TRBJ2-1, with a possible D match to TRBD2 (6 bases). The V gene lost 7 bases and the J gene lost 3 bases, with 14 bases spanning the gap. CDR1 is SGHTS and CDR2 is YDEGEE in the germline V gene. The CDR3 covers 14 residues. In DNA form, the CDR3 reads TGTGCCAGCCGCCGGAGGGCCGTCTACAATGAGCAGTTCTTC. This encodes CASRRRAVYNEQFF.

This chain links TRBV5-1 with TRBJ2-5, with D maybe TRBD1 (6 bases). This CDR3 has 14 amino acids. Germline values: CDR1 SGHRS, CDR2 YFSETQ. Trimming cost V 4 bases and J 2 bases, with 12 bases left between them. The CDR3 nucleotides read TGCGCCAGCAGCCCCGGGACACAACAAGAGACCCAGTACTTC. Its protein product is CASSPGTQQETQYF.

V gene TRBV10-3 combines with J gene TRBJ2-7, with a weak D call TRBD2 (6 bases). With 10 bases removed from V and 0 bases from J, the gap between germline ends came to 16 bases. CDR1 and CDR2 from the germline V gene are ENHRY and SYGVKD. This CDR3 has 14 residues. As DNA, the CDR3 is TGTGCCACTAGTAGCGGCGAGAGCTCCTACGAGCAGTACTTC. Its translation: CATSSGESSYEQYF.